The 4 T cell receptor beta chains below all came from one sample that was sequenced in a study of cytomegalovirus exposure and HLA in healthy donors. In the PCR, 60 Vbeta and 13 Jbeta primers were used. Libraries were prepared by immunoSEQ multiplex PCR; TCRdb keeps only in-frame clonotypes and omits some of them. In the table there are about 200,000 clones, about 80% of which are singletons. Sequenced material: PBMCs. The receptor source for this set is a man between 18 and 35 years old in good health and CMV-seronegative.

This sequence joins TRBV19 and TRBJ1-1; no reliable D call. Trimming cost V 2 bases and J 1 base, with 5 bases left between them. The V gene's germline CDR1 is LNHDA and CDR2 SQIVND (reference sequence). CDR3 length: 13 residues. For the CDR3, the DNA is TGTGCCAGTAGTATAAAGCGGAACACTGAAGCTTTCTTT. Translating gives CASSIKRNTEAFF.

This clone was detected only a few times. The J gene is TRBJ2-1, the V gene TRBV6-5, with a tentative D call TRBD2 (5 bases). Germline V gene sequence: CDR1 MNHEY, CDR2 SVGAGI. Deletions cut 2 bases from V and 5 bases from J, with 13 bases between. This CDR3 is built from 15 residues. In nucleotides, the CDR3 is TGTGCCAGCAGTTACGAGGGCCAGAGGCACAATGAGCAGTTCTTC. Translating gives CASSYEGQRHNEQFF.

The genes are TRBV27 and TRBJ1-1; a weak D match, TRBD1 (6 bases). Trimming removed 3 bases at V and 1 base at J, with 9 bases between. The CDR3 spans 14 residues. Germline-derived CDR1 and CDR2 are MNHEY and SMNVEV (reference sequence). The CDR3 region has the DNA TGTGCCAGCAGTTTGGGAGGGGGGAACACTGAAGCTTTCTTT. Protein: CASSLGGGNTEAFF.

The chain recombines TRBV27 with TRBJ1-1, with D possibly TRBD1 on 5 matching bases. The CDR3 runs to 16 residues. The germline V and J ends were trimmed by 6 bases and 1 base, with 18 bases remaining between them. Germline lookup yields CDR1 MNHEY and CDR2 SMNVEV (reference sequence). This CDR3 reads CASSRGLSWGNTEAFF. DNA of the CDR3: TGTGCCAGCAGCCGGGGACTGTCCTGGGGGAACACTGAAGCTTTCTTT.